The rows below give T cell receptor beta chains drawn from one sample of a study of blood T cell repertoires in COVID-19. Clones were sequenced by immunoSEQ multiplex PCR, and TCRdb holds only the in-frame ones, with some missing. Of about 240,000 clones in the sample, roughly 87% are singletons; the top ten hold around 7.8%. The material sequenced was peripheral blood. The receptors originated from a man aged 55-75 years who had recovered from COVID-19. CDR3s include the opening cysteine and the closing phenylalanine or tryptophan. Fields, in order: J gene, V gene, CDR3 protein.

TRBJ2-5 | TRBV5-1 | CASSLAQGTKTQYF
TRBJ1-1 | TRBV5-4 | CASSLSGVGNTEAFF
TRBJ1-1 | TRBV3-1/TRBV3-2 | CASSQVGAGNTEAFF
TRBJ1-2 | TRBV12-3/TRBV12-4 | CASSFDRGLGYTF
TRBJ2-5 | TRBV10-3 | CAISESHRETQYF
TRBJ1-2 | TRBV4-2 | CASSQDSGRGYGYTF
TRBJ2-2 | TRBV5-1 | CASSPNGVSTGELFF
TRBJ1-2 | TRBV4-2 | CASSQDSGDYYGYTF
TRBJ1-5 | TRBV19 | CASTRTYDQPQHF
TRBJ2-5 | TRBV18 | CASSPSQAGTGVRETQYF
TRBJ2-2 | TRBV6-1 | CASSEARGGSTGELFF
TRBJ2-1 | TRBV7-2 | CASSLRSGHSYNEQFF
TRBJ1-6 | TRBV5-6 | CASSTGIYNSPLHF
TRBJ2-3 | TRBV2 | CASSVFTDTQYF
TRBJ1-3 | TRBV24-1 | CATSPWGGQPFFF
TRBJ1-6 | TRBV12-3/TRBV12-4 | CASSTGNSPLHF
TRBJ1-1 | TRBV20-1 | CILPHGTEAFF
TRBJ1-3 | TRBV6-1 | CASSDWTGSGNTIYF
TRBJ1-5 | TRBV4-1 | CAGILGGYSNQPQHF
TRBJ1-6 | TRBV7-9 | CASSLTATGNSPLHF
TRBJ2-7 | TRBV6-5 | CACGQVHDEQYF
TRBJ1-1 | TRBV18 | CASSSDRNTEAFF
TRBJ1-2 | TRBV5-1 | CASSFTDRGLSNYGYTF
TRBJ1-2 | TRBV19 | CASSRSGDSQGGYTF
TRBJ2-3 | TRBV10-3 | CAISGYDRGGADTQYF
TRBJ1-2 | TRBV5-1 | CASSLDSINYGYTF
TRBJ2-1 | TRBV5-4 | CASSLVGKRGEQFF
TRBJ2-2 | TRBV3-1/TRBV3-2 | CASSQVPGLAVTGELFF
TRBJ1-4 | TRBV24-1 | CATSDLQGKLFF
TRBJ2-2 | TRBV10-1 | CASIFRDRSTGELFF
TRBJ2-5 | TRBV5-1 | CASSLETGKKETQYF
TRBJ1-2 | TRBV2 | CASKDRGRNYGYTF
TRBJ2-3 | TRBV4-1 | CASKWGGESTDTQYF
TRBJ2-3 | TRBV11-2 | CASRDSFTDTQYF